What follows are 21 T cell receptor beta chains derived from one specimen sequenced in a study of blood T cell repertoires in COVID-19. Using immunoSEQ multiplex PCR, the repertoire was profiled, and TCRdb retains in-frame clones only, with some absent. The sample lists around 290,000 clones; 70% to 90% were seen once. Material for sequencing was peripheral blood. The source is a woman aged 70-85 years with COVID-19, enrolled during active disease.

The chain employs TRBV20-1 and TRBJ2-5; 12 bases match TRBD2. Germline loops: CDR1 DFQATT, CDR2 SNEGSKA (reference sequence). The J segment lost 5 bases and the V segment lost 3 bases, leaving 7 bases of the junction unmatched. This CDR3 is built from 15 residues. CDR3 coding DNA: TGCAGTGCTAGTTTTCGGACTAGCGGGGAGGAGACCCAGTACTTC. It codes for CSASFRTSGEETQYF.

The chain couples TRBV10-1 to TRBJ2-3; 9 bases align to TRBD2. Germline V lookup: CDR1 WNHNN, CDR2 SYGVQD (reference sequence). The CDR3 consists of 15 residues. Trimming took 4 bases from V and 1 from J; bases not matched to a gene: 3. Here the CDR3 DNA reads TGCGCCAGCAGTGGTATAGCGGGGGGCACAGATACGCAGTATTTT. Amino acids: CASSGIAGGTDTQYF.

This clone was recorded only once. This rearrangement joins TRBV30 to TRBJ1-1, with 7 bases fitting TRBD1. This CDR3 comprises 11 residues. The J segment lost 11 bases and the V segment lost 5 bases, leaving 8 bases of the junction unmatched. CDR1 GTSNPN and CDR2 SVGIG come from the germline V gene (reference sequence). CDR3 coding DNA: TGTGCCTGGGCACAGGGGAGGTCGGCTTTCTTT. This sequence encodes CAWAQGRSAFF.

The V gene is TRBV27, the J gene TRBJ1-6, with TRBD1 identical over 7 bases. Germline CDR1 and CDR2: MNHEY and SMNVEV (reference sequence). Germline trimming cut 5 bases from V and 14 bases from J; bases unmatched to any gene: 6. CDR3 length: 12 residues. Written as DNA, the CDR3 is TGTGCCAGCAGTGAATCCGACAGGGCCCTCCACTTT. This translates into CASSESDRALHF.

The DNA of the CDR3 is TGTGCCTCCGGCCGGGACATCAATCAGCCCCAGCATTTT. This translates into CASGRDINQPQHF. The chain uses TRBV6-5 and TRBJ1-5; maybe TRBD1 (6 bases). Germline lookup yields CDR1 MNHEY and CDR2 SVGAGI. There are 13 residues in the CDR3. With 11 bases removed from V and 3 bases from J, the gap between germline ends came to 14 bases.

The J gene is TRBJ1-5, the V gene TRBV21-1. TRBV21-1 is a known pseudogene. The length of the CDR3 is 14 residues. CDR3 in DNA: TGTGCCAGCAGCCCCCCGTTTAGCAATCAGCCCCAGCATTTT. This sequence encodes CASSPPFSNQPQHF.

This clone has just a few counts. J is TRBJ2-2 and V is TRBV6-5; TRBD1 aligns across 8 bases. J lost 7 bases, V lost 0 bases, and 4 bases had no gene match. Germline V CDR1 and CDR2: MNHEY, SVGAGI. CDR3 size: 15 residues. The CDR3 here is CASSYSQGAGGELFF. CDR3 coding DNA: TGTGCCAGCAGTTACTCCCAGGGGGCTGGCGGGGAGCTGTTTTTT.

This clone was seen a handful of times. The CDR3: CASSLQGSRNSPLHF. The CDR3 nucleotides are TGTGCCAGCAGTCTACAGGGCTCCCGTAATTCACCCCTCCACTTT. The gene calls are TRBV28 and TRBJ1-6, with D maybe TRBD1 (6 bases). The length of the CDR3 is 15 residues. Trimming shortened V by 5 bases and J by 6 bases, and 14 bases separated the two germline ends. Germline CDR1 and CDR2: MDHEN and SYDVKM.

This chain uses TRBV6-6 with TRBJ1-3; TRBD1 might be the D (5 bases). The CDR3 is 13 amino acids. Trimming stripped 1 base from V and 6 bases from J, with 7 bases between. CDR1 is MNHNY, CDR2 SVGAGI, per germline (reference sequence). The CDR3 DNA follows: TGTGCCAGCAGTTACTTACAGGAAAACACCATATATTTT. It encodes CASSYLQENTIYF.

This chain uses TRBV7-2 with TRBJ1-1, with 10 bases lining up with TRBD1. Germline CDR1 SGHTA, CDR2 FQGNSA. The length of the CDR3 is 12 residues. The ends lost 5 bases at V and 10 bases at J; junction bases unmatched: 4. The CDR3 bases are TGTGCCAGCAGCCCAGGACAGGGGGGAGCTTTCTTT. Protein product: CASSPGQGGAFF.

The rearrangement links TRBV10-3 to TRBJ2-3; maybe TRBD2 (6 bases). V was clipped by 4 bases and J by 5 bases, with 22 bases between them. The germline CDR1 and CDR2 sequences are ENHRY and SYGVKD. The CDR3 loop spans 17 amino acids. The CDR3 DNA reads TGTGCCATCAGTGTAGGCCGACTAGAGGGGCAGGGAGATACGCAGTATTTT. Translating it yields CAISVGRLEGQGDTQYF.

This sequence joins TRBV7-2 and TRBJ2-2, with D uncertain. Germline CDR1 is SGHTA and CDR2 is FQGNSA. The V end lost 5 bases, the J end lost 0 bases, and 7 bases lay between the germline ends. The CDR3 totals 14 residues. The CDR3 loop is CASSRGSNTGELFF. The CDR3 DNA follows: TGTGCCAGCAGCCGCGGCTCGAACACCGGGGAGCTGTTTTTT.

CDR3 sequence reads: CASSPTTGLSGANVLTF. CDR3 nucleotide sequence: TGCGCCAGCAGCCCCACTACAGGGCTGTCAGGGGCCAACGTCCTGACTTTC. The chain combines TRBV5-1 with TRBJ2-6; D is possibly TRBD1 (6 bases). Germline-derived CDR1 and CDR2 are SGHRS and YFSETQ. The CDR3 is 17 amino acids. The V end was cut by 4 bases, the J end by 4 bases, with 18 bases between.

The chain recombines TRBV28 with TRBJ1-2, with TRBD1 matching 8 bases. V lost 4 bases, J lost 5 bases, and 6 bases stayed unmatched. The CDR3 contains 14 residues. Per the germline V gene, CDR1 is MDHEN and CDR2 is SYDVKM. The CDR3 protein is CASSYRGVRYGYTF. The CDR3 DNA reads TGTGCCAGCAGTTACAGGGGGGTGAGATATGGCTACACCTTC.

The chain uses TRBV7-8 and TRBJ2-1, with TRBD2 matching 11 bases. Germline V gives CDR1 SGHVS, CDR2 FQNEAQ. The length of the CDR3 is 14 residues. Trimming cost V 5 bases and J 10 bases; bases outside gene matches: 7. CDR3 residues: CASSRDASGGEQFF. The CDR3 DNA follows: TGTGCCAGCAGCCGAGATGCTAGCGGGGGGGAGCAGTTCTTC. Complete variable domain (other parts from reference TRBV7-8 and TRBJ2-1): GAGVSQSPRYKVAKRGQDVALRCDPISGHVSLFWYQQALGQGPEFLTYFQNEAQLDKSGLPSDRFFAERPEGSVSTLKIQRTQQEDSAVYLCASSRDASGGEQFFGPGTRLTVL.

The chain recombines TRBV7-9 with TRBJ2-7; 7 nucleotides line up with TRBD2. V was clipped by 3 bases and J by 0 bases; unmatched bases: 2. Germline V lookup: CDR1 SEHNR, CDR2 FQNEAQ (reference sequence). This CDR3 is 14 amino acids long. The chain's CDR3 is CASSFGGSSYEQYF. CDR3 bases: TGTGCCAGCAGCTTCGGGGGGTCCTCCTACGAGCAGTACTTC.

In DNA form, the CDR3 reads TGTGCCAGCAGCTCACAGATCGGTTACGAGCAGTACTTC. This gives the protein CASSSQIGYEQYF. V gene TRBV7-2 combines with J gene TRBJ2-7; D remains unclear. V lost 4 bases, J lost 4 bases, and 11 bases lay in between. The CDR3 covers 13 residues. The germline V gene encodes CDR1 SGHTA and CDR2 FQGNSA.

This chain links TRBV5-4 with TRBJ2-2; a weak D match, TRBD2 (6 bases). CDR1 and CDR2 (germline): SGHNT, YYREEE (reference sequence). The CDR3 runs to 16 residues. The V end lost 4 bases, the J end lost 6 bases, and 19 bases lay between the germline ends. CDR3 amino acids: CASSAQLGTLAGELFF. The CDR3 region has the DNA TGTGCCAGCAGCGCTCAACTCGGGACTTTAGCCGGGGAGCTGTTTTTT.

CDR3: CASSPGQRNQPQHF. The CDR3, as DNA: TGTGCCAGCAGCCCAGGACAGCGGAATCAGCCCCAGCATTTT. The chain joins TRBV7-2 to TRBJ1-5; D might be TRBD1 (6 bases). Germline V CDR1 and CDR2: SGHTA, FQGNSA. Trimming took 5 bases from V and 4 from J, leaving 12 bases between them. The CDR3 extends over 14 amino acids.

V usage is TRBV28 and J usage is TRBJ2-7, with a weak D call TRBD2 (6 bases). CDR1 and CDR2 (germline): MDHEN, SYDVKM. Trimming pared 3 bases from V and 0 bases from J, leaving 15 bases between. The CDR3 has 16 amino acids. The CDR3 here is CASSFSWGESSYEQYF. The CDR3 DNA reads TGTGCCAGCAGTTTTTCGTGGGGGGAGAGCTCCTACGAGCAGTACTTC.

The count of this clone is one. The V gene is TRBV6-2 or TRBV6-3, the J gene TRBJ1-5; the D is unclear. The V and J ends lost 2 bases and 0 bases respectively, with 5 bases between them. Per the germline V gene, CDR1 is MNHEY and CDR2 is SVGEGT. This CDR3 contains 14 residues. The chain's CDR3 is CASSYGSSNQPQHF. CDR3 DNA: TGTGCCAGCAGTTACGGCAGTAGCAATCAGCCCCAGCATTTT.